The next 16 T cell receptor beta chains were all read from a single sample in a study of OX40 agonist ivuxolimab in advanced cancers. The assay was immunoSEQ multiplex PCR, and TCRdb's table has in-frame clones only and misses some. Here the sample spans about 52,000 clones, 88% being singletons. Sample: CD4+ or CD8+ T cells sorted from blood, taken in a trial of the OX40 agonist ivuxolimab. All receptors come from an adult with an advanced solid tumor such as melanoma, head and neck, liver or kidney cancer.

CDR3 region: CSVERQSDYGYTF. The CDR3 nucleotides read TGCAGCGTTGAAAGGCAGTCAGACTATGGCTACACCTTC. The V gene is TRBV29-1, the J gene TRBJ1-2; D is ambiguous. The CDR3 has 13 residues. Germline CDR1 and CDR2: SQVTM and ANQGSEA. Trimming cost V 2 bases and J 3 bases, with 10 bases left between them.

This chain uses TRBV7-9 with TRBJ2-7, with 12 bases lining up with TRBD1. The V gene's germline CDR1 is SEHNR and CDR2 FQNEAQ (reference sequence). The CDR3 consists of 13 residues. With V trimmed by 5 bases and J by 7 bases, 3 bases remained unmatched. As DNA, the CDR3 is TGTGCCAGCAGCCGGGACAGGGGGCAGGAGCAGTACTTC. Its translation: CASSRDRGQEQYF.

This chain connects TRBV5-1 to TRBJ2-7; D gene ambiguous. V lost 2 bases, J lost 0 bases, and 12 bases lay in between. CDR3 length: 15 residues. Germline V lookup: CDR1 SGHRS, CDR2 YFSETQ. CDR3 protein: CASSLEWPASYEQYF. CDR3 DNA sequence: TGCGCCAGCAGCTTAGAGTGGCCAGCCTCCTACGAGCAGTACTTC.

The chain is built from TRBV4-1 and TRBJ2-2; 7 nucleotides agree with TRBD1. Germline CDR1 is MGHRA and CDR2 is YSYEKL. CDR3 length equals 14 residues. V dropped 3 bases and J dropped 9; count of bases not matched to a gene: 7. The CDR3 nucleotides are TGCGCCAGCAGCCAGGTTGACAGGGCCCGGGAGCTGTTTTTT. Amino acids: CASSQVDRARELFF.

The V call is TRBV7-6, the J call TRBJ2-7; D gene uncertain. Germline V gene sequence: CDR1 SGHVS, CDR2 FNYEAQ. The CDR3 sequence is 13 residues long. Deletions cut 5 bases from V and 1 base from J, with 9 bases between. The CDR3 loop is CASSPDGSYEQYF. The CDR3 DNA reads as TGTGCCAGCAGCCCCGATGGATCCTACGAGCAGTACTTC. Combining the CDR3 with reference TRBV7-6 and TRBJ2-7 gives the whole variable domain GAGVSQSPRYKVTKRGQDVALRCDPISGHVSLYWYRQALGQGPEFLTYFNYEAQQDKSGLPNDRFSAERPEGSISTLTIQRTEQRDSAMYRCASSPDGSYEQYFGPGTRLTVT.

The rearrangement uses TRBV6-1 and TRBJ1-2; TRBD1 aligns across 9 bases. The CDR3 length is 16 residues. V dropped 3 bases and J dropped 5; count of bases not matched to a gene: 10. Germline assignment: CDR1 MNHNS and CDR2 SASEGT. The CDR3 protein is CASSDNRDREEYGYTF. The CDR3 DNA follows: TGTGCCAGCAGTGACAACCGGGACAGGGAAGAGTATGGCTACACCTTC.

V and J are TRBV4-3 and TRBJ1-5; D is uncertain. CDR3 length: 15 residues. Germline CDR1 and CDR2: LGHNA and YSLEER. V was shortened by 0 bases and J by 5 bases, with 11 bases between the two germline ends. The CDR3 coding sequence is TGCGCCAGCAGCCAAGATCGGGCAGCTTATCAGCCCCAGCATTTT. Protein sequence: CASSQDRAAYQPQHF.

The gene calls are TRBV13 and TRBJ1-6; 10 bases are shared with TRBD1. This CDR3 is 16 amino acids long. V lost 1 base, J lost 5 bases, and 2 bases stayed unmatched. Per germline, CDR1 PRHDT and CDR2 FYEKMQ (reference sequence). The CDR3 protein is CASSLEGTGDNSPLHF. In DNA, the CDR3 is TGTGCCAGCAGCTTAGAAGGGACAGGGGATAATTCACCCCTCCACTTT.

The chain links TRBV11-2 to TRBJ2-3, with D perhaps matching TRBD1 or TRBD2 (5 bases each). The CDR3 is 13 residues long. V was trimmed by 5 bases and J by 5 bases, leaving 11 bases between them. The germline V gene has CDR1 SGHAT and CDR2 FQNNGV. CDR3 residues: CASSPGTIDTQYF. CDR3 in DNA: TGTGCCAGCAGCCCCGGGACCATAGATACGCAGTATTTT.

This sequence joins TRBV30 and TRBJ1-1; D uncertain. CDR3 length: 13 amino acids. Germline assignment: CDR1 GTSNPN and CDR2 SVGIG (reference sequence). V lost 5 bases, J lost 5 bases, and 15 bases lay in between. CDR3 amino acids: CAWYPTWRTEAFF. In DNA form, the CDR3 reads TGTGCCTGGTACCCCACCTGGAGGACTGAAGCTTTCTTT. Variable domain in full (rest from reference TRBV30 and TRBJ1-1): SQTIHQWPATLVQPVGSPLSLECTVEGTSNPNLYWYRQAAGRGLQLLFYSVGIGQISSEVPQNLSASRPQDRQFILSSKKLLLSDSGFYLCAWYPTWRTEAFFGQGTRLTVV.

J is TRBJ1-1 and V is TRBV4-1; 7 bases line up with TRBD1. The trim removed 4 bases at V and 0 bases at J, leaving 5 bases unmatched. The CDR3 loop spans 15 amino acids. In germline, CDR1 is MGHRA, CDR2 YSYEKL. CDR3 region: CASSRLQGMNTEAFF. DNA of the CDR3: TGCGCCAGCAGCCGCTTACAGGGGATGAACACTGAAGCTTTCTTT.

The gene calls are TRBV7-2 and TRBJ2-1; weak D call: TRBD2 (5 bases). The CDR3 extends over 15 amino acids. CDR1 SGHTA and CDR2 FQGNSA come from the germline V gene. Trimming shortened V by 3 bases and J by 7 bases, and 16 bases separated the two germline ends. The CDR3 coding sequence is TGTGCCAGCAGCTTCCCCCAAGAGGGAACAAATGAGCAGTTCTTC. It yields the protein CASSFPQEGTNEQFF.

The chain recombines TRBV4-3 with TRBJ2-1; TRBD2 matches 9 bases. This CDR3 is built from 15 residues. V was pared by 0 bases and J by 9 bases, with 6 bases of the junction left unmatched. Germline CDR1 LGHNA, CDR2 YSLEER. The CDR3 DNA reads as TGCGCCAGCAGCCAAGATAAGCGGGGGGACGGTGAGCAGTTCTTC. Translated: CASSQDKRGDGEQFF.

This rearrangement joins TRBV19 to TRBJ1-5; D remains unclear. The CDR3 contains 15 residues. V shed 5 bases and J shed 0 bases, with 11 bases lying between them. Germline CDR1 LNHDA, CDR2 SQIVND (reference sequence). CDR3 DNA: TGTGCCAGTAGTCCCTGGACGGATAGCAATCAGCCCCAGCATTTT. Amino acids: CASSPWTDSNQPQHF.

V is TRBV6-1 and J is TRBJ2-1; D gene ambiguous. The CDR3 has 14 amino acids. V was shortened by 1 base and J by 8 bases, with 12 bases between the two germline ends. From germline, CDR1 is MNHNS and CDR2 SASEGT. CDR3 DNA: TGTGCCAGCAGTGAAGACACCAACCGGGATGAGCAGTTCTTC. Translation: CASSEDTNRDEQFF.

The chain carries TRBV14 and TRBJ1-4; D is undetermined. Germline V gives CDR1 SGHDN, CDR2 FVKESK. The CDR3 length is 13 residues. Trimming removed 2 bases from V and 8 bases from J, with 9 bases in between. CDR3 bases: TGTGCCAGCAGCCAACTAAGAGGAGAAAAACTGTTTTTT. Amino acids: CASSQLRGEKLFF. Full variable domain (missing parts from reference TRBV14 and TRBJ1-4): EAGVTQFPSHSVIEKGQTVTLRCDPISGHDNLYWYRRVMGKEIKFLLHFVKESKQDESGMPNNRFLAERTGGTYSTLKVQPAELEDSGVYFCASSQLRGEKLFFGSGTQLSVL.